This T cell receptor beta chain was profiled in a study of T-cell memory formation after mild COVID-19. TCRdb redid the calling of the 5' RACE reads with MiXCR, one entry per CDR3 protein. The sample shows more than 300,000 distinct CDR3 sequences, roughly an eighth of them seen only once. Whole-study findings and limits: The CD4+ clones that contracted clustered mainly within CM and EM, and the CD8+ clones concentrated in EMRA. Some clones that responded turned up in pre-infection memory, which suggests that cross-reactive memory joined in.

V lost 2 bases to trimming and J lost 8 bases, with 13 bases between them. CDR3 length: 15 residues. Germline V gene data show CDR1 as SGHTA and CDR2 as FQGNSA. About this clonotype itself: Its antigen is still unknown.

Material: PBMCs or a T cell subset sorted from them (not recorded which). V usage is TRBV7-2 and J usage is TRBJ1-6; D is perhaps TRBD1 (6 bases). The clonotype originates from a man aged 18 to 35 who had mild COVID-19 (a few samples of this study predate the infection). Cell type and time point are not known. CDR3 sequence reads: CASSLRGTSDSPLHF. The CDR3 DNA is TGTGCCAGCAGCTTAAGGGGGACTAGTGATTCACCCCTCCACTTT.